This is a list of T cell receptor beta chains from one sample in a study of cytomegalovirus exposure and HLA in healthy donors. Some clones are missing from TCRdb's copy, which holds only in-frame ones; the method was immunoSEQ multiplex PCR. The sample table includes 150,000 to 200,000 clones. Source material: PBMCs. Source of these receptors: a woman under 30 in good health and CMV-seropositive. CDR3s leave out the opening cysteine and the closing phenylalanine or tryptophan. Fields, in order: J gene, V gene, CDR3 protein.

j_gene: TRBJ2-2
v_gene: TRBV7-9
CDR3aa: ASSSIAGGPDTGELF

j_gene: TRBJ2-1
v_gene: TRBV9
CDR3aa: ASSVDSSLRLEQF

j_gene: TRBJ1-2
v_gene: TRBV19
CDR3aa: ASSITTSYGYT

j_gene: TRBJ1-4
v_gene: TRBV20-1
CDR3aa: SGTDNEKLF

j_gene: TRBJ2-1
v_gene: TRBV5-6
CDR3aa: ASSFPSTGQSF

j_gene: TRBJ1-1
v_gene: TRBV11-3
CDR3aa: ASSTSSGGNTEAF

j_gene: TRBJ2-3
v_gene: TRBV5-1
CDR3aa: ASSRTSGSNTDTQY

j_gene: TRBJ2-1
v_gene: TRBV5-1
CDR3aa: ASSLDGGTYNEQF

j_gene: TRBJ2-3
v_gene: TRBV5-4
CDR3aa: ASRSGSSTDTQY

j_gene: TRBJ2-2
v_gene: TRBV6-4
CDR3aa: ASSHGREETGELF

j_gene: TRBJ1-5
v_gene: TRBV5-6
CDR3aa: ASMGRPGNQPQH

j_gene: TRBJ1-4
v_gene: TRBV2
CDR3aa: ASRQGRGEKLF

j_gene: TRBJ2-5
v_gene: TRBV6-5
CDR3aa: ASRIPGGGETQY

j_gene: TRBJ2-6
v_gene: TRBV2
CDR3aa: ASRPGQTFGANVLT

j_gene: TRBJ1-4
v_gene: TRBV5-4
CDR3aa: ASSPDRGGEKLF

j_gene: TRBJ1-3
v_gene: TRBV5-4
CDR3aa: ASSPSRGQNTIY

j_gene: TRBJ2-7
v_gene: TRBV11-3
CDR3aa: ASSPRDRREQY

j_gene: TRBJ2-2
v_gene: TRBV6-5
CDR3aa: ASSYAEVDGELF

j_gene: TRBJ1-1
v_gene: TRBV30
CDR3aa: AWNVPLEGNTEAF

j_gene: TRBJ2-2
v_gene: TRBV9
CDR3aa: ASSVVGGASWWDTGELF

j_gene: TRBJ2-7
v_gene: TRBV27
CDR3aa: ASSKTGLEGDEQY

j_gene: TRBJ2-3
v_gene: TRBV4-2
CDR3aa: ASSQEGGDTQY

j_gene: TRBJ2-2
v_gene: TRBV29-1
CDR3aa: SVAGTSVGELF

j_gene: TRBJ2-3
v_gene: TRBV6-5
CDR3aa: ASRTLAFGTDTQY

j_gene: TRBJ1-1
v_gene: TRBV4-1
CDR3aa: ASSQDRVTGKNEVF

j_gene: TRBJ1-1
v_gene: TRBV5-1
CDR3aa: ASSHDRPNTEAF

j_gene: TRBJ1-2
v_gene: TRBV6-6
CDR3aa: ASKEAGDGYT

j_gene: TRBJ2-5
v_gene: TRBV5-1
CDR3aa: ASSFGGQETQY

j_gene: TRBJ1-5
v_gene: TRBV15
CDR3aa: ATSPTGSDSSNQPQH

j_gene: TRBJ2-3
v_gene: TRBV5-4
CDR3aa: ASSPGLSTDTQY

j_gene: TRBJ1-2
v_gene: TRBV6-6
CDR3aa: ASRRGGEDYGYT

j_gene: TRBJ2-7
v_gene: TRBV5-4
CDR3aa: ASSPGQGGYEQY

j_gene: TRBJ1-1
v_gene: TRBV6-1
CDR3aa: ASSEARDSKAF

j_gene: TRBJ2-5
v_gene: TRBV7-9
CDR3aa: ASSLDPGETQY

j_gene: TRBJ2-7
v_gene: TRBV6-1
CDR3aa: ASSPRTASSYEQY

j_gene: TRBJ1-5
v_gene: TRBV23-1
CDR3aa: ASTWTANSNQPQH

j_gene: TRBJ2-2
v_gene: TRBV5-5
CDR3aa: ASSFLPQGIAGELF

j_gene: TRBJ2-3
v_gene: TRBV2
CDR3aa: ASRAELMTDTQY

j_gene: TRBJ1-5
v_gene: TRBV19
CDR3aa: ASSISAGWQPQH

j_gene: TRBJ1-2
v_gene: TRBV7-8
CDR3aa: ASSLGDSYGYT

j_gene: TRBJ1-2
v_gene: TRBV7-2
CDR3aa: ASSEGAGEVYT

j_gene: TRBJ2-7
v_gene: TRBV4-1
CDR3aa: ASSQVGRERGSYEQY

j_gene: TRBJ1-1
v_gene: TRBV30
CDR3aa: AWSYLDRDNTEAF

j_gene: TRBJ2-6
v_gene: TRBV19
CDR3aa: ASSIVTGGSPGANVLT

j_gene: TRBJ2-6
v_gene: TRBV19
CDR3aa: ASSERQGAWDASVLT

j_gene: TRBJ1-1
v_gene: TRBV11-3
CDR3aa: ASSLGFEAF

j_gene: TRBJ2-1
v_gene: TRBV2
CDR3aa: ASSEWVPDRGHEQF

j_gene: TRBJ2-1
v_gene: TRBV27
CDR3aa: ASSLSLFDNEQF

j_gene: TRBJ2-1
v_gene: TRBV7-6
CDR3aa: ASSSGPGQGVLRNGNEQF